The 15 T cell receptor beta chains presented below share a single source sample, sequenced in a study of cytomegalovirus exposure and HLA in healthy donors (dated by TCRdb to about 2017). The receptor library was made with the immunoSEQ multiplex PCR assay. TCRdb provides this immuneACCESS table in a form limited to in-frame rearrangements. Some clones are lacking; in checked studies, under half of them reflect an unresolved V gene, and why the rest are absent is not known. Within this sample are 190,000 or so clones, with 84% of them counted one time only. The ten largest clones add up to about an eighth of the sample. The material sequenced was PBMCs. All receptors come from a woman aged 30 to 39 in good health and CMV-seropositive.

The chain employs TRBV15 and TRBJ2-2, with unresolved D. Deletions cut 0 bases from V and 8 bases from J, with 4 bases between. Germline CDR1 and CDR2: LNHNV and YYDKDF (reference sequence). This CDR3 spans 12 amino acids. The CDR3 loop is CATSRDLGELFF. CDR3 DNA sequence: TGTGCCACCAGCAGAGATTTAGGGGAGCTGTTTTTT.

This clone was detected once. The V gene is TRBV30, the J gene TRBJ1-1; TRBD1 is a possible D gene (5 bases). Germline-derived CDR1 and CDR2 are GTSNPN and SVGIG (reference sequence). The V and J ends lost 0 bases and 0 bases respectively, with 11 bases between them. There are 15 residues in the CDR3. In DNA, the CDR3 is TGTGCCTGGAGTGTACAGGTCGGAATGAACACTGAAGCTTTCTTT. Its protein product is CAWSVQVGMNTEAFF.

V usage is TRBV27 and J usage is TRBJ1-5; D remains unclear. CDR3 length: 13 amino acids. Per germline, CDR1 MNHEY and CDR2 SMNVEV (reference sequence). V lost 4 bases to trimming and J lost 4 bases, with 8 bases between them. The CDR3 reads CASSSSTNQPQHF. The CDR3, as DNA: TGTGCCAGCAGTTCCTCCACTAATCAGCCCCAGCATTTT.

This sequence joins TRBV7-2 and TRBJ2-1; D uncertain. Germline assignment: CDR1 SGHTA and CDR2 FQGNSA. V dropped 6 bases and J dropped 3 bases, with 18 bases sitting between them. The CDR3 loop spans 16 amino acids. The CDR3 region has the DNA TGTGCCAGCAGTAACTTTGGGCCTATACGCTACAATGAGCAGTTCTTC. Amino acid sequence: CASSNFGPIRYNEQFF.

The chain couples TRBV5-1 to TRBJ2-7; 9 bases are a match to TRBD2. The length of the CDR3 is 16 residues. Germline trimming cut 1 base from V and 2 bases from J; bases unmatched to any gene: 7. Germline lookup yields CDR1 SGHRS and CDR2 YFSETQ. The CDR3 loop is CASSLIGREGAYEQYF. As DNA, the CDR3 is TGCGCCAGCAGCTTGATCGGGCGGGAGGGGGCCTACGAGCAGTACTTC.

The CDR3 reads CASSPNGQGMSYTF. The DNA for the CDR3 is TGTGCCAGCTCACCAAACGGACAGGGGATGAGCTACACCTTC. The chain has TRBV18 and TRBJ1-2; 9 bases agree with TRBD1. Germline-derived CDR1 and CDR2 are KGHSH and LQKENI. V shed 2 bases, J shed 9 bases, and the junction held 7 bases outside the gene matches. The CDR3 consists of 14 residues.

The genes are TRBV11-2 and TRBJ2-7, with 11 bases lining up with TRBD1. The germline V gene encodes CDR1 SGHAT and CDR2 FQNNGV. The CDR3 consists of 16 residues. With V trimmed by 5 bases and J by 5 bases, 11 bases remained unmatched. CDR3: CASSDYGTGGRDEQYF. The CDR3 DNA sequence: TGTGCCAGCAGCGACTACGGGACAGGGGGAAGAGACGAGCAGTACTTC.

This chain links TRBV5-1 with TRBJ1-1, with D uncertain. The length of the CDR3 is 17 residues. With 0 bases removed from V and 4 bases from J, the gap between germline ends came to 19 bases. CDR1 is SGHRS, CDR2 YFSETQ, per germline. The CDR3 sequence is CASSLVGVIVRGTEAFF. In DNA form, the CDR3 reads TGCGCCAGCAGCTTGGTGGGCGTAATCGTTCGGGGCACTGAAGCTTTCTTT.

The CDR3 DNA sequence: TGCGCCAGCAGCTTTCCCGGGGGACTAGCGGGAGGAGCTGAGCAGTTCTTC. Its translation: CASSFPGGLAGGAEQFF. The rearrangement links TRBV5-1 to TRBJ2-1, with TRBD2 matching over 15 bases. Looked up from germline, CDR1 is SGHRS and CDR2 is YFSETQ. The CDR3 contains 17 residues. Germline trimming cut 2 bases from V and 9 bases from J; bases unmatched to any gene: 9.

V is TRBV28 and J is TRBJ2-7; 12 bases align to TRBD2. V lost 5 bases and J lost 7; bases outside the gene matches: 12. Germline CDR1 MDHEN, CDR2 SYDVKM. The CDR3 has 16 residues. The CDR3 region is CASSPTHGTSGSEQYF. The CDR3 region has the DNA TGTGCCAGCAGTCCGACACACGGGACTAGCGGGTCGGAGCAGTACTTC.

The chain combines TRBV2 with TRBJ2-5, with TRBD1 matching over 7 bases. The CDR3 has 13 amino acids. Germline V lookup: CDR1 SNHLY, CDR2 FYNNEI. V shed 5 bases and J 7 bases; nucleotides not matched to a gene: 7. Here the CDR3 reads CASSSDRVGTQYF. The CDR3, as DNA: TGTGCCAGCAGTTCAGACAGGGTGGGGACCCAGTACTTC.

This chain connects TRBV10-3 to TRBJ1-5; D ambiguous. This CDR3 is built from 15 residues. The germline V gene encodes CDR1 ENHRY and CDR2 SYGVKD. Trimming took off 4 bases at V and 1 base at J, with 11 bases between the two ends. The CDR3 reads CAISVDILSNQPQHF. The CDR3 bases are TGTGCCATCAGTGTTGACATCCTAAGCAATCAGCCCCAGCATTTT.

This chain links TRBV19 with TRBJ1-2; TRBD1 matches 7 bases. This CDR3 comprises 15 residues. Germline V gives CDR1 LNHDA, CDR2 SQIVND (reference sequence). J lost 4 bases, V lost 8 bases, and 13 bases had no gene match. CDR3 residues: CASSGQTIPGYGYTF. Written as DNA, the CDR3 is TGTGCCAGTTCGGGACAGACAATTCCTGGCTATGGCTACACCTTC.

The genes are TRBV30 and TRBJ1-2; D is perhaps TRBD1 (5 bases). V was pared by 5 bases and J by 8 bases, with 15 bases between. The CDR3 loop spans 12 amino acids. CDR1 is GTSNPN and CDR2 is SVGIG in the germline V gene (reference sequence). CDR3 loop: CAWLDGGTGYTF. The CDR3 DNA is TGTGCCTGGTTGGACGGCGGGACGGGCTACACCTTC.

This chain links TRBV7-2 with TRBJ1-1, with a possible D match to TRBD1 (6 bases). The CDR3 consists of 14 residues. The ends were cut back, 2 bases at V and 3 bases at J, with 10 bases in the middle. CDR1 is SGHTA, CDR2 FQGNSA, per germline. Here the CDR3 DNA reads TGTGCCAGCAGCTTACCAGGGGTTTACACTGAAGCTTTCTTT. Translating gives CASSLPGVYTEAFF.